Sequencing of this TCR beta chain was carried out in a study of cytomegalovirus exposure and HLA in healthy donors. Concerning this clone itself: Its antigen is still unknown.

The PCR made use of 60 Vbeta and 13 Jbeta primers. Using immunoSEQ multiplex PCR, the repertoire was profiled, and TCRdb retains in-frame clones only, with some absent. The table has fewer than 150,000 clones, approximately 80% seen once. The length of the CDR3 is 16 residues. CDR1 SGHNT and CDR2 YENEEA come from the germline V gene. V lost 1 base and J 6 bases, leaving 19 bases between the germline ends. Study results and limitations: Several V segments, TRBV6-2 and TRBV6-3 among them, could not be told apart and were dropped. A later analysis by the authors found several of the most significant clusters apparently linked to common viral pathogens.

The sequence came from a man under 40 in good health and CMV-seronegative. The material sequenced was PBMCs. The V and J genes are TRBV11-3 and TRBJ2-7; a possible D gene is TRBD2 (6 bases). The CDR3 DNA sequence: TGTGCCAGCAGCTTAGGAGGTTTGTCAGGGAGGAGCGAGCAGTACTTC. Translation: CASSLGGLSGRSEQYF.